Here is one T cell receptor (beta chain) with its context. This sample is drawn from a study of blood T cell repertoires in COVID-19. Study-wide context: Samples of COVID-19 (acute and convalescent) were obtained from the United States, Italy and Spain. PBMCs, B-cell-depleted T cells, or T cells provided the cDNA or gDNA that made up the material.

The table came from immunoSEQ multiplex PCR; TCRdb's copy has only in-frame clones and leaves some out. The repertoire consists of 200,000 to 250,000 clones, with approximately 83% occurring once and the leading ten covering around 3.4%. Individuals aged roughly 18 to 95 years were recruited from 24 US areas. What the recovered Cohort 3 donors had was two negative PCRs, clearance, or symptom resolution. The CDR3 runs 13 residues. Germline V gene data show CDR1 as SQVTM and CDR2 as ANQGSEA. The V gene lost 5 bases and the J gene lost 4 bases, with 14 bases spanning the gap. V and J are TRBV29-1 and TRBJ1-1, with a tentative D call TRBD1 (6 bases). This TCR derives from a woman aged 60-75 years who had recovered from COVID-19. What was sequenced was PBMCs or T cells enriched from blood (not recorded which). The chain's CDR3 is CSVQRDTITEAFF. CDR3 sequence (DNA): TGCAGCGTTCAAAGGGACACTATCACTGAAGCTTTCTTT.